One and the same sample provided the 28 T cell receptor beta chains below, sequenced in a study of cytomegalovirus exposure and HLA in healthy donors. Researchers ran the PCR with 60 Vbeta and 13 Jbeta primers. TCRdb's copy holds only in-frame clones and misses some; the assay was immunoSEQ multiplex PCR. The data show 150,000 to 200,000 clones, 70% to 85% seen once. The sample was PBMCs. The receptors stem from a middle-aged man in good health and CMV-seropositive.

The count of this clone is one. The V gene is TRBV29-1, the J gene TRBJ2-7, with D perhaps matching TRBD2 (6 bases). Trimming shortened V by 2 bases and J by 7 bases, and 9 bases separated the two germline ends. Germline loops: CDR1 SQVTM, CDR2 ANQGSEA. The CDR3 extends over 11 amino acids. CDR3 sequence (DNA): TGCAGCGTTGAATCGGGGGTAGAGCAGTACTTC. Its protein product is CSVESGVEQYF.

V usage is TRBV7-9 and J usage is TRBJ2-2; D perhaps matches TRBD2 (6 bases). The CDR3 has 16 amino acids. CDR1 and CDR2 from the germline V gene are SEHNR and FQNEAQ (reference sequence). V lost 6 bases, J lost 1 base, and 15 bases lay in between. This CDR3 reads CASRSGEVGNTGELFF. CDR3 nucleotide sequence: TGTGCCAGCAGGTCGGGAGAGGTGGGGAACACCGGGGAGCTGTTTTTT.

Concerning this clone: Additional DNA sequences in this sample encode the identical CDR3. The chain uses TRBV5-1 and TRBJ2-3, with D perhaps matching TRBD2 (6 bases). Per the germline V gene, CDR1 is SGHRS and CDR2 is YFSETQ. V lost 0 bases and J lost 8, with 16 bases in between. The length of the CDR3 is 15 residues. The chain's CDR3 is CASSLEAHMGGTQYF. The CDR3, as DNA: TGCGCCAGCAGCTTGGAAGCCCACATGGGGGGTACGCAGTATTTT. Full variable domain (remainder filled in from reference TRBV5-1 and TRBJ2-3): KAGVTQTPRYLIKTRGQQVTLSCSPISGHRSVSWYQQTPGQGLQFLFEYFSETQRNKGNFPGRFSGRQFSNSRSEMNVSTLELGDSALYLCASSLEAHMGGTQYFGPGTRLTVL.

This CDR3 reads CASSKELEHGTEAFF. CDR3 coding DNA: TGTGCCAGCAGCAAAGAACTGGAGCACGGGACTGAAGCTTTCTTT. This chain uses TRBV21-1 with TRBJ1-1. TRBV21-1 is assigned pseudogene status. This CDR3 region has 15 residues.

The V call is TRBV6-1, the J call TRBJ2-6; tentatively, D is TRBD2 (5 bases). Looked up from germline, CDR1 is MNHNS and CDR2 is SASEGT. Trimming took 5 bases from V and 2 from J, leaving 7 bases between them. The CDR3 loop spans 14 amino acids. For the CDR3, the DNA is TGTGCCAGCAGTTCCGGGACTGGGGCCAACGTCCTGACTTTC. It is translated as CASSSGTGANVLTF.

The chain has TRBV6-6 and TRBJ1-4; 8 bases fit TRBD1. The CDR3 loop spans 15 amino acids. Germline V gene lookup returns CDR1 MNHNY and CDR2 SVGAGI (reference sequence). J was trimmed by 6 bases and V by 6 bases; bases with no gene match: 9. The CDR3 DNA sequence: TGTGCCAGCAGCCCTAGGACAGGGTACGATGAAAAACTGTTTTTT. Its protein product is CASSPRTGYDEKLFF.

J is TRBJ1-1 and V is TRBV28; D is unclear. CDR1 and CDR2 (germline): MDHEN, SYDVKM. The ends were cut back, 2 bases at V and 1 base at J, with 11 bases in the middle. The CDR3 has 15 residues. CDR3 protein: CASSLPWATNTEAFF. The CDR3 nucleotides are TGTGCCAGCAGTTTACCCTGGGCAACGAACACTGAAGCTTTCTTT.

This clone was seen a few times. The V call is TRBV19, the J call TRBJ1-3; TRBD1 matches 7 bases. CDR3 length: 14 residues. V dropped 5 bases and J dropped 3; count of bases not matched to a gene: 4. Germline V gene sequence: CDR1 LNHDA, CDR2 SQIVND (reference sequence). Written as DNA, the CDR3 is TGTGCCAGTAGTGTCGACAGGGTTGGAAACACCATATATTTT. It translates to CASSVDRVGNTIYF.

This chain connects TRBV9 to TRBJ1-4; 10 bases map to TRBD1. The CDR3 has 15 residues. The ends lost 3 bases at V and 8 bases at J; junction bases unmatched: 7. Germline CDR1 and CDR2: SGDLS and YYNGEE. CDR3 nucleotide sequence: TGTGCCAGCAGCGGCGGGACAGGGGTTAACGAAAAACTGTTTTTT. Encoded protein: CASSGGTGVNEKLFF.

The chain has TRBV2 and TRBJ1-2; 9 positions match TRBD1. Germline V CDR1 and CDR2: SNHLY, FYNNEI. With 7 bases clipped from V and 5 bases from J, the junction kept 8 bases outside the gene matches. The CDR3 runs to 14 residues. CDR3 sequence reads: CASNGQGPLYGYTF. CDR3 DNA sequence: TGTGCCAGCAATGGACAGGGGCCCCTTTATGGCTACACCTTC.

The chain employs TRBV25-1 and TRBJ1-2, with 11 positions matching TRBD1. CDR3 length equals 14 residues. The germline gives CDR1 MGHDK, CDR2 SYGVNS. The V segment lost 5 bases and the J segment 3 bases; nucleotides outside the gene matches: 2. CDR3 sequence: CASSKGQGDYGYTF. CDR3 in DNA: TGTGCCAGCAGTAAGGGACAGGGGGACTATGGCTACACCTTC.

V and J are TRBV5-6 and TRBJ1-2; 10 bases align to TRBD1. The length of the CDR3 is 16 residues. CDR1 and CDR2 from the germline V gene are SGHDT and YYEEEE. V shed 5 bases, J shed 4 bases, and the junction held 11 bases outside the gene matches. The CDR3 DNA follows: TGTGCCAGCAGTCCGCTCGATCGGGACAGGGGCTATGGCTACACCTTC. It encodes CASSPLDRDRGYGYTF.

V gene TRBV28 combines with J gene TRBJ2-1; D perhaps matches TRBD2 (7 bases). The CDR3 totals 14 residues. V lost 2 bases and J lost 6, with 11 bases in between. CDR1 MDHEN and CDR2 SYDVKM come from the germline V gene. Written as DNA, the CDR3 is TGTGCCAGCAGTTTAGGGGGGGCCACCAATGAGCAGTTCTTC. Translated: CASSLGGATNEQFF.

The V and J genes are TRBV6-1 and TRBJ1-2; 11 positions match TRBD1. With V trimmed by 6 bases and J by 6 bases, 3 bases remained unmatched. This CDR3 spans 13 amino acids. Looked up from germline, CDR1 is MNHNS and CDR2 is SASEGT. CDR3 nucleotide sequence: TGTGCCAGCAGGGGACAGGGGGATGATGGCTACACCTTC. This gives the protein CASRGQGDDGYTF.

The chain employs TRBV5-4 and TRBJ2-7, with 9 bases matching TRBD2. The CDR3 has 16 residues. V trimming: 3 bases; J trimming: 5 bases; junction bases outside the gene matches: 12. In germline, CDR1 is SGHNT, CDR2 YYREEE (reference sequence). This CDR3 is CASSYLGAGGPHEQYF. The CDR3 region has the DNA TGTGCCAGCAGCTACCTGGGGGCGGGGGGGCCTCACGAGCAGTACTTC.

The chain carries TRBV28 and TRBJ1-5, with 9 nucleotides matching TRBD1. CDR3 length equals 15 residues. The V gene end was trimmed by 5 bases and the J gene end by 3 bases; junction bases not matched to a gene: 5. The germline gives CDR1 MDHEN, CDR2 SYDVKM. CDR3 region: CASSPGQGNNQPQHF. For the CDR3, the DNA is TGTGCCAGCAGTCCGGGACAGGGCAACAATCAGCCCCAGCATTTT.

The chain links TRBV10-3 to TRBJ2-5, with 10 bases fitting TRBD2. The junction had 9 bases not matched to a gene; V was cut back by 6 bases and J by 5 bases. CDR1 ENHRY and CDR2 SYGVKD come from the germline V gene. This CDR3 is 15 amino acids long. The CDR3 nucleotides read TGTGCCATCAGCGAAGCGGGAGGGCCCCGGGAGACCCAGTACTTC. Protein sequence: CAISEAGGPRETQYF.

The chain employs TRBV29-1 and TRBJ1-1; unclear D gene. CDR1 and CDR2 (germline): SQVTM, ANQGSEA. The CDR3 spans 13 residues. V shed 5 bases and J shed 1 base, with 11 bases lying between them. The CDR3, as DNA: TGCAGCGTTCCAGCACTATCGAACACTGAAGCTTTCTTT. It translates to CSVPALSNTEAFF.

This chain links TRBV19 with TRBJ2-4, with a weak D call TRBD1 (6 bases). CDR3 length: 13 residues. The germline V and J ends were trimmed by 6 bases and 1 base, with 7 bases remaining between them. Germline V lookup: CDR1 LNHDA, CDR2 SQIVND (reference sequence). The CDR3 nucleotides are TGTGCCAGTAGCAGGGGTGCCAAAAACATTCAGTACTTC. Its translation is CASSRGAKNIQYF.

The chain carries TRBV27 and TRBJ2-5, with TRBD1 identical over 8 bases. The V gene's germline CDR1 is MNHEY and CDR2 SMNVEV (reference sequence). The J segment lost 5 bases and the V segment lost 6 bases, leaving 11 bases of the junction unmatched. CDR3 length equals 15 residues. CDR3 sequence (DNA): TGTGCCAGCAGAGGGTTCGGGACAGGAGGCGAGACCCAGTACTTC. This codes for CASRGFGTGGETQYF.

The chain employs TRBV6-1 and TRBJ2-7; D gene unclear. Trimming removed 8 bases at V and 2 bases at J, with 16 bases between. This CDR3 region has 14 residues. CDR1 is MNHNS, CDR2 SASEGT, per germline. In DNA form, the CDR3 reads TGTGCCAGCTCCAAGCACCAGGCCACCTACGAGCAGTACTTC. Protein product: CASSKHQATYEQYF.

The chain links TRBV13 to TRBJ2-5; 8 bases map to TRBD1. The CDR3 has 17 amino acids. V lost 6 bases to trimming and J lost 4 bases; unmatched junction nucleotides: 16. Germline V gene sequence: CDR1 PRHDT, CDR2 FYEKMQ (reference sequence). CDR3 nucleotide sequence: TGTGCCAGCAGTTCCAGGGGGCCCCTGGCGCTGGTAGAGACCCAGTACTTC. It encodes CASSSRGPLALVETQYF.

The chain links TRBV28 to TRBJ2-7; D call uncertain. V dropped 3 bases and J dropped 6 bases, with 9 bases sitting between them. CDR3 length: 12 residues. Germline loops: CDR1 MDHEN, CDR2 SYDVKM. The CDR3 nucleotides read TGTGCCAGCAGTTTGGCTCTCCGCGAGCAGTACTTC. Its protein product is CASSLALREQYF.

V and J are TRBV11-3 and TRBJ2-3; 11 nucleotides align to TRBD2. The CDR3 spans 16 residues. J gave up 2 bases and V 3 bases, and 4 bases lay outside the gene matches. Germline V gene sequence: CDR1 SGHNT, CDR2 YENEEA. CDR3 sequence (DNA): TGTGCCAGCAGCTTCGGGACTAGCGGACACACAGATACGCAGTATTTT. This codes for CASSFGTSGHTDTQYF.

Written as DNA, the CDR3 is TGCGCCAGCAGCTTGGGAGGAGAGCAGTACTTC. Translation: CASSLGGEQYF. This chain uses TRBV5-1 with TRBJ2-5; no firm D call. V was pared by 0 bases and J by 11 bases, with 8 bases between. Germline CDR1 reads SGHRS; CDR2 reads YFSETQ. This CDR3 has 11 amino acids.

The CDR3 nucleotides are TGTGCCAGTAGTATCGGGAGGGCCTACGAGCAGTACTTC. Its translation: CASSIGRAYEQYF. The rearrangement uses TRBV19 and TRBJ2-7; the match to TRBD2 covers 8 bases. This CDR3 has 13 residues. Germline lookup yields CDR1 LNHDA and CDR2 SQIVND (reference sequence). Losses at the gene ends were 3 bases for V and 2 bases for J; bases not matched to a gene: 0.

The chain uses TRBV5-8 and TRBJ2-3, with D possibly matching TRBD1 (6 bases). The V end lost 4 bases, the J end lost 3 bases, and 9 bases lay between the germline ends. From germline, CDR1 is SGHTS and CDR2 YDEGEE. This CDR3 region has 13 residues. The CDR3 sequence is CASSPTGTDTQYF. CDR3 coding DNA: TGTGCCAGCAGCCCTACAGGGACAGATACGCAGTATTTT.

This clone was counted a single time. V usage is TRBV6-1 and J usage is TRBJ1-5, with TRBD1 matching over 9 bases. Germline CDR1 MNHNS, CDR2 SASEGT. CDR3 length: 17 residues. J gave up 3 bases and V 0 bases, and 6 bases lay outside the gene matches. In DNA form, the CDR3 reads TGTGCCAGCAGTGAAGCTATGGGACAGGGCTCCAATCAGCCCCAGCATTTT. Its translation is CASSEAMGQGSNQPQHF.